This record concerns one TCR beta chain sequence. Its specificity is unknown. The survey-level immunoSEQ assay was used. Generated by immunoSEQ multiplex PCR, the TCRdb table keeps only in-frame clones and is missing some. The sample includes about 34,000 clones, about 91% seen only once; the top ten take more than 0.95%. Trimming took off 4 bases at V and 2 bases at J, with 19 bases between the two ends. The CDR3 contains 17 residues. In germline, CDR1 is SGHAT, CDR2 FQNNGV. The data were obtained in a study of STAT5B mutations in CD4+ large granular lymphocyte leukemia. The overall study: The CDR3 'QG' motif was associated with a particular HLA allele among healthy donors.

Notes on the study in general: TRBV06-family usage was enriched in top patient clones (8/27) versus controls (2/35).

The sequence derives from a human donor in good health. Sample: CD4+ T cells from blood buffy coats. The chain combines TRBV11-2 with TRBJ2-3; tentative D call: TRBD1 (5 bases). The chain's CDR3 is CASSSFQGVFTTDTQYF. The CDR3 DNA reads TGTGCCAGCAGCTCCTTTCAAGGGGTCTTTACCACAGATACGCAGTATTTT.